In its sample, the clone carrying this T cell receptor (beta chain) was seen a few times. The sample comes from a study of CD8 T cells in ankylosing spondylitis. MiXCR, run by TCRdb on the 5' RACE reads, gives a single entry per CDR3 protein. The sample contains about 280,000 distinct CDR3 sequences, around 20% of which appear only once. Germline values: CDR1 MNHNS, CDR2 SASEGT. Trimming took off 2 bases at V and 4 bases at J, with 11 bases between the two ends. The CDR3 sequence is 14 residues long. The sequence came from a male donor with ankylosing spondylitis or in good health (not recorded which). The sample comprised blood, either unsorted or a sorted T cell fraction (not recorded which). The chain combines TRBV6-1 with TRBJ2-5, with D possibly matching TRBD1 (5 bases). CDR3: CASSERGRVETQYF. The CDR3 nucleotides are TGTGCCAGCAGTGAAAGGGGCAGGGTAGAGACCCAGTACTTC.